This entry lists 18 T cell receptor beta chains sequenced from one sample in a study of glioma-infiltrating T cells. Using RNA template, CDR3s of TCR alpha and beta were amplified with iRepertoire arm-PCR. TCRdb itself ran the multiplex PCR reads through MiXCR, one entry per CDR3 protein. Among approximately 400,000 distinct CDR3 sequences listed, roughly two fifths were seen once. The material sequenced was glioma tissue, nonneoplastic brain tissue, or PBMCs (not recorded which). These receptors were obtained from a human donor with low-grade glioma or glioblastoma, undergoing nonglioma brain surgery, or in good health (not recorded which).

The rearrangement links TRBV2 to TRBJ1-2; D is possibly TRBD1 (6 bases). Germline V gene data show CDR1 as SNHLY and CDR2 as FYNNEI. This CDR3 has 12 amino acids. V lost 7 bases and J lost 8, with 14 bases in between. CDR3 sequence: CASNQYREGYTF. The CDR3 nucleotides are TGTGCCAGCAACCAGTACAGGGAGGGCTACACCTTC.

With respect to this clonotype: This CDR3 fails to terminate in the conserved phenylalanine or tryptophan, so it likely reflects a read error. The chain couples TRBV6-2 or TRBV6-3 to TRBJ2-7; D may correspond to TRBD1 or TRBD2 (5 bases each). CDR3 length: 12 amino acids. V lost 8 bases and J 6 bases, leaving 14 bases between the germline ends. Germline V gene lookup returns CDR1 MNHEY and CDR2 SVGEGT. Here the CDR3 DNA reads TGTGCCAGCGGATGGGGACCTTCCGAGCAGTACTCC. The encoded protein is CASGWGPSEQYS.

This rearrangement joins TRBV28 to TRBJ2-4; a weak D match, TRBD2 (5 bases). The CDR3 consists of 14 residues. Germline CDR1 is MDHEN and CDR2 is SYDVKM. V was trimmed by 10 bases and J by 2 bases, leaving 15 bases between them. The CDR3 region is CATRSSSTKNIQYF. Written as DNA, the CDR3 is TGTGCCACGAGGTCTAGCTCAACCAAAAACATTCAGTACTTC.

This chain joins TRBV19 and TRBJ2-1; D is uncertain. V lost 5 bases, J lost 8 bases, and 16 bases lay in between. The CDR3 consists of 14 residues. Germline V CDR1 and CDR2: LNHDA, SQIVND (reference sequence). CDR3 sequence reads: CASSAIADPHEQFF. The CDR3 coding sequence is TGTGCCAGTAGTGCCATCGCAGATCCACATGAGCAGTTCTTC. The whole variable domain, filled in from reference TRBV19 and TRBJ2-1, reads DGGITQSPKYLFRKEGQNVTLSCEQNLNHDAMYWYRQDPGQGLRLIYYSQIVNDFQKGDIAEGYSVSREKKESFPLTVTSAQKNPTAFYLCASSAIADPHEQFFGPGTRLTVL.

This clonotype has ten or more counts. CDR3 sequence reads: CASRNLRTSNDEQYF. CDR3 sequence (DNA): TGTGCCAGCAGAAACCTCCGGACTAGCAACGACGAGCAGTACTTC. This chain joins TRBV6-2 or TRBV6-3 and TRBJ2-7; 8 bases align to TRBD2. Trimming took 6 bases from V and 5 from J; bases not matched to a gene: 12. This CDR3 contains 15 residues. CDR1 and CDR2 from the germline V gene are MNHEY and SVGEGT.

J is TRBJ2-5 and V is TRBV4-1, with D perhaps matching TRBD2 (5 bases). This CDR3 comprises 14 residues. Trimming pared 0 bases from V and 4 bases from J, leaving 9 bases between. Germline CDR1 and CDR2: MGHRA and YSYEKL. CDR3 sequence reads: CASSQDPGTETQYF. The CDR3 nucleotides are TGCGCCAGCAGCCAAGATCCGGGAACAGAGACCCAGTACTTC.

This clonotype was counted between two and nine times. The CDR3 reads CASNDRNTEAFF. CDR3 in DNA: TGTGCCAGTAATGACCGCAACACTGAAGCTTTCTTT. The V and J genes are TRBV19 and TRBJ1-1; D gene ambiguous. The CDR3 totals 12 residues. V gave up 7 bases and J gave up 2 bases, with 8 bases separating them. Germline V CDR1 and CDR2: LNHDA, SQIVND (reference sequence).

In its sample, this clonotype was seen a few times. This may come from a read error, since a much larger clone is one base off. The V call is TRBV15, the J call TRBJ2-5; D might be TRBD2 (6 bases). The V gene's germline CDR1 is LNHNV and CDR2 YYDKDF (reference sequence). CDR3 size: 13 residues. Trimming left V 11 bases short and J 2 bases short, with 15 bases between. For the CDR3, the DNA is TGTGCCGCCTCCCTGCGGGGTCAAGAGACCCAGTACTTC. This encodes CAASLRGQETQYF. Using reference TRBV15 and TRBJ2-5 for the parts outside the CDR3, the full variable domain is DAMVIQNPRYQVTQFGKPVTLSCSQTLNHNVMYWYQQKSSQAPKLLFHYYDKDFNNEADTPDNFQSRRPNTSFCFLDIRSPGLGDTAMYLCAASLRGQETQYFGPGTRLLVL.

The rearrangement joins TRBV19 to TRBJ1-2; the D is unclear. CDR1 and CDR2 (germline): LNHDA, SQIVND (reference sequence). The V and J ends lost 4 bases and 4 bases respectively, with 16 bases between them. CDR3 length equals 15 residues. CDR3 in amino acids: CASSTGPRATYGYTF. CDR3 nucleotides: TGTGCCAGTAGTACTGGACCGAGGGCTACCTATGGCTACACCTTC.

This clonotype was detected only a few times. The V call is TRBV11-2, the J call TRBJ2-4; D is undetermined. Germline CDR1 and CDR2: SGHAT and FQNNGV. Trimming took off 2 bases at V and 0 bases at J, with 11 bases between the two ends. This CDR3 is built from 16 residues. CDR3 in DNA: TGTGCCAGCAGCTTATCCGGAGATGTAGCCAAAAACATTCAGTACTTC. Residues: CASSLSGDVAKNIQYF.

This clonotype was seen only a few times. A read error may explain this, as a much larger clone is one base away. The chain uses TRBV6-6 and TRBJ2-5; no clear D. The germline gives CDR1 MNHNY, CDR2 SVGAGI (reference sequence). This CDR3 region has 11 residues. V was cut by 4 bases and J by 6 bases, with 6 bases left in between. CDR3 nucleotides: TGTGCCAGCAGTTGCGGACAGACCCAGTACTTC. As protein: CASSCGQTQYF.

The V gene is TRBV4-1, the J gene TRBJ2-3, with 13 bases matching TRBD2. In germline, CDR1 is MGHRA, CDR2 YSYEKL. After removal of 0 bases from V and 1 base from J, the junction contained 4 bases not matched to a gene. The CDR3 consists of 18 residues. The CDR3, as DNA: TGCGCCAGCAGCCAAGAGGGGACTAGCGGGATGGGCACAGATACGCAGTATTTT. It codes for CASSQEGTSGMGTDTQYF.

This clonotype is a singleton in its sample. The CDR3 loop reads CSVVGLFTDTQYF. DNA of the CDR3: TGCAGCGTTGTTGGCCTATTCACAGATACGCAGTATTTT. This rearrangement joins TRBV29-1 to TRBJ2-3, with D unclear. Germline CDR1 SQVTM, CDR2 ANQGSEA. The CDR3 consists of 13 residues. Between the trimmed V and J ends, which lost 4 bases and 2 bases, there was a span of 10 bases.

A word on this clonotype: This could be a read error, since a much larger clone is one nucleotide away. The chain uses TRBV6-1 and TRBJ2-7; 7 bases map to TRBD2. The CDR3 is 14 residues long. Germline CDR1 and CDR2: MNHNS and SASEGT. V gave up 2 bases and J gave up 5 bases; unmatched junction bases: 6. Here the CDR3 reads CASSETGLTDEQYF. DNA for the CDR3: TGTGCCAGCAGTGAAACGGGACTAACGGACGAGCAGTACTTC.

This clonotype has just a few counts. The CDR3 loop is CASSPTPGRRYEQYF. The CDR3 DNA is TGTGCCAGCAGCCCAACCCCGGGGCGGAGGTACGAGCAGTACTTC. The chain uses TRBV4-2 and TRBJ2-7, with D perhaps being TRBD1 or TRBD2 (5 bases each). Germline CDR1 LGHNA, CDR2 YNFKEQ. The CDR3 is 15 residues long. Trimming cost V 4 bases and J 4 bases, with 17 bases left between them.

A remark on this clonotype: A read error may be the cause here, since a much bigger clone is one base away. The chain carries TRBV28 and TRBJ2-5; the D call may be TRBD1 or TRBD2 (5 bases each). The ends were cut back, 4 bases at V and 13 bases at J, with 19 bases in the middle. CDR1 is MDHEN and CDR2 is SYDVKM in the germline V gene. The CDR3 totals 13 residues. The CDR3 region has the DNA TGTGCCAGCAGTTACAGAGGGGCGCCTACTCCGTACTTC. This encodes CASSYRGAPTPYF.

This clonotype has ten or more counts. The DNA of the CDR3 is TGTGCCAGCAGTCCACTAGCGGGAGAGTCGGGGGAGCTGTTTTTT. Encoded protein: CASSPLAGESGELFF. The chain couples TRBV6-1 to TRBJ2-2; 11 bases agree with TRBD2. In germline, CDR1 is MNHNS, CDR2 SASEGT. V dropped 5 bases and J dropped 8; count of bases not matched to a gene: 7. The CDR3 spans 15 residues.

This clonotype appeared a few times. As DNA, the CDR3 is TGTGCCAGCAGACCAGGGGAGGTACAAGAGACCCAGTACTTC. It encodes CASRPGEVQETQYF. V usage is TRBV2 and J usage is TRBJ2-5, with D tentatively TRBD1 or TRBD2 (6 bases each). This CDR3 is 14 amino acids long. Germline lookup yields CDR1 SNHLY and CDR2 FYNNEI. The V end was cut by 6 bases, the J end by 2 bases, with 13 bases between.